This T cell receptor beta chain was retrieved from a study of neurological immune-mediated disorders. MiXCR, run by TCRdb on the 5' RACE reads, gives a single entry per CDR3 protein. The data show fewer than 40,000 distinct CDR3 sequences, around 5.9% seen once. Germline loops: CDR1 SGHTA, CDR2 FQGTGA. Trimming cost V 1 base and J 0 bases, with 16 bases left between them. The CDR3 runs to 17 residues. In this sample, this clonotype turned up many times. Specimen: CD4+ T cells from blood. The TCR comes from a woman aged 50 to 65 in good health. This chain joins TRBV7-3 and TRBJ2-7; the D gene is possibly TRBD1 (5 bases). In DNA, the CDR3 is TGTGCCAGCAGCTTAATAGGACAAAGGCAAGGCTCCTACGAGCAGTACTTC. Its protein is CASSLIGQRQGSYEQYF.